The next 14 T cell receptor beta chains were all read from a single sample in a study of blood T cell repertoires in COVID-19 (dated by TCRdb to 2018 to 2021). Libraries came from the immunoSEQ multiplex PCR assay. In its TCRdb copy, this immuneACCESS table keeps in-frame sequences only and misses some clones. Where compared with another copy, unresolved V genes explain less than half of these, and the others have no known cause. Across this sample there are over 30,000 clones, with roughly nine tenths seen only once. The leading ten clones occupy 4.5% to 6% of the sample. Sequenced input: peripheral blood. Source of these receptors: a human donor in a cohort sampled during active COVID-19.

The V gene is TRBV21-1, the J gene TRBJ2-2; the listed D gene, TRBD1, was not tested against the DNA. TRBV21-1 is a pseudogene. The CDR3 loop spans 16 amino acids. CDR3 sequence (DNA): TGTGCCAGCAGCCAAACCGGGACACGGAACACCGGGGAGCTGTTTTTT. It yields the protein CASSQTGTRNTGELFF.

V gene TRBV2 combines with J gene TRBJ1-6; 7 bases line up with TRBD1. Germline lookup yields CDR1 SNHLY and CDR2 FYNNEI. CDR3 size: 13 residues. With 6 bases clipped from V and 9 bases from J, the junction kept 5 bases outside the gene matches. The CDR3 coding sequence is TGTGCCAGCAGAAGGGGGCCTGGTTCACCCCTCCACTTT. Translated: CASRRGPGSPLHF. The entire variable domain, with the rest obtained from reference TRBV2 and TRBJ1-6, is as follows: EPEVTQTPSHQVTQMGQEVILRCVPISNHLYFYWYRQILGQKVEFLVSFYNNEISEKSEIFDDQFSVERPDGSNFTLKIRSTKLEDSAMYFCASRRGPGSPLHFGNGTRLTVT.

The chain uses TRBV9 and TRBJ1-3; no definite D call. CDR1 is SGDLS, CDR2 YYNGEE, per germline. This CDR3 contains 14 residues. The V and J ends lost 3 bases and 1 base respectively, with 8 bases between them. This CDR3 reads CASSAQMSGNTIYF. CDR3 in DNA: TGTGCCAGCAGCGCTCAGATGTCTGGAAACACCATATATTTT.

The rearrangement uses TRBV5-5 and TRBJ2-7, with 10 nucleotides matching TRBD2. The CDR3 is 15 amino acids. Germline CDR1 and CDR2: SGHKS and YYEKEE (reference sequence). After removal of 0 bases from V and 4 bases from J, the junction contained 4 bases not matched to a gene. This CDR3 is CASSLASGSQYEQYV. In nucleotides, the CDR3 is TGTGCCAGCAGCTTGGCTAGCGGGAGCCAATACGAGCAGTACGTC.

For the CDR3, the DNA is TGTGCCAGCAGCTTAGCCCAGGGGCTTGAGGATACGCAGTATTTT. Its translation: CASSLAQGLEDTQYF. The chain recombines TRBV7-9 with TRBJ2-3; TRBD1 might be the D (6 bases). With 0 bases removed from V and 6 bases from J, the gap between germline ends came to 13 bases. Germline-derived CDR1 and CDR2 are SEHNR and FQNEAQ (reference sequence). The CDR3 is 15 residues long.

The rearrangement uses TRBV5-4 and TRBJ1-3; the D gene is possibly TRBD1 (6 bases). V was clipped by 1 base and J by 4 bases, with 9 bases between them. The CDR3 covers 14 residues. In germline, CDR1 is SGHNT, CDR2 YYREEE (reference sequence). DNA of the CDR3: TGTGCCAGCAGCTTGCGGGGGGCCGGAAACACCATATATTTT. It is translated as CASSLRGAGNTIYF.

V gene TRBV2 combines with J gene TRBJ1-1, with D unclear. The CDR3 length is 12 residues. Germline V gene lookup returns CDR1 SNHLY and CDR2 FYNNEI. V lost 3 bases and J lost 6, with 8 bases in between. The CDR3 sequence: CASSDGAPEAFF. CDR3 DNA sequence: TGTGCCAGCAGTGACGGTGCGCCTGAAGCTTTCTTT.

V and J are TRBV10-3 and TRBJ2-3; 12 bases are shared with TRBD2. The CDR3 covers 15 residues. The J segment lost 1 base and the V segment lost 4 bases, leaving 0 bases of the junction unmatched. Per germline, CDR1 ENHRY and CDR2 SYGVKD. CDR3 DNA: TGTGCCATCAGTGGACTAGCGGGGGGCACAGATACGCAGTATTTT. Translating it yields CAISGLAGGTDTQYF.

CDR3 loop: CASSDAGGNQPQHF. In DNA, the CDR3 is TGTGCCAGCAGTGACGCAGGGGGCAATCAGCCCCAGCATTTT. The chain recombines TRBV6-1 with TRBJ1-5, with a possible D match to TRBD1 (6 bases). This CDR3 is 14 amino acids long. Germline V gene lookup returns CDR1 MNHNS and CDR2 SASEGT. The germline V and J ends were trimmed by 3 bases and 2 bases, with 8 bases remaining between them.

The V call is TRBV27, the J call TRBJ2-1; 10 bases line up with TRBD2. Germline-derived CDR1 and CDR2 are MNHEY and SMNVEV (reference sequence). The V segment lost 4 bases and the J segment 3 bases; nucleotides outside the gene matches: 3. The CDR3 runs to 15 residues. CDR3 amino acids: CASSSGLALYNEQFF. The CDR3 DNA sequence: TGTGCCAGCAGTTCGGGACTAGCGCTCTACAATGAGCAGTTCTTC.

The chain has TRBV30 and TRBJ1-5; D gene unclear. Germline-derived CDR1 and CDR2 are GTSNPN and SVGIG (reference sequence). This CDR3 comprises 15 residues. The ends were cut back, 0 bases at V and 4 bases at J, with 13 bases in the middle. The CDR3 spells CAWSVGSARNQPQHF. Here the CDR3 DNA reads TGTGCCTGGAGTGTAGGATCCGCGCGGAATCAGCCCCAGCATTTT.

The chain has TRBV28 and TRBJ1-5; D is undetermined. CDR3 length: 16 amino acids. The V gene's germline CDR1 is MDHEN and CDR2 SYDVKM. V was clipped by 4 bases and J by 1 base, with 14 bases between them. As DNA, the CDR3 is TGTGCCAGCAGTTCCCCAGCGAGACCGAGCAATCAGCCCCAGCATTTT. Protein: CASSSPARPSNQPQHF.

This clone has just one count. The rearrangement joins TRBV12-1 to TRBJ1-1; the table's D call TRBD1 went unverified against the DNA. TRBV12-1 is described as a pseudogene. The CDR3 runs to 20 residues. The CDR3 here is CASTLRAGTARDRVNTEAFF. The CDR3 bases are TGTGCCAGCACCTTGAGGGCCGGGACCGCGAGGGACAGGGTGAACACTGAAGCTTTCTTT.

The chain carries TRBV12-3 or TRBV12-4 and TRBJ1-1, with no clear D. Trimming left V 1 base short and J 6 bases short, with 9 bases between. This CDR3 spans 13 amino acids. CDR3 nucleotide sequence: TGTGCCAGCAGTTTAGACCCCGGGGCTGAAGCTTTCTTT. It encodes CASSLDPGAEAFF.